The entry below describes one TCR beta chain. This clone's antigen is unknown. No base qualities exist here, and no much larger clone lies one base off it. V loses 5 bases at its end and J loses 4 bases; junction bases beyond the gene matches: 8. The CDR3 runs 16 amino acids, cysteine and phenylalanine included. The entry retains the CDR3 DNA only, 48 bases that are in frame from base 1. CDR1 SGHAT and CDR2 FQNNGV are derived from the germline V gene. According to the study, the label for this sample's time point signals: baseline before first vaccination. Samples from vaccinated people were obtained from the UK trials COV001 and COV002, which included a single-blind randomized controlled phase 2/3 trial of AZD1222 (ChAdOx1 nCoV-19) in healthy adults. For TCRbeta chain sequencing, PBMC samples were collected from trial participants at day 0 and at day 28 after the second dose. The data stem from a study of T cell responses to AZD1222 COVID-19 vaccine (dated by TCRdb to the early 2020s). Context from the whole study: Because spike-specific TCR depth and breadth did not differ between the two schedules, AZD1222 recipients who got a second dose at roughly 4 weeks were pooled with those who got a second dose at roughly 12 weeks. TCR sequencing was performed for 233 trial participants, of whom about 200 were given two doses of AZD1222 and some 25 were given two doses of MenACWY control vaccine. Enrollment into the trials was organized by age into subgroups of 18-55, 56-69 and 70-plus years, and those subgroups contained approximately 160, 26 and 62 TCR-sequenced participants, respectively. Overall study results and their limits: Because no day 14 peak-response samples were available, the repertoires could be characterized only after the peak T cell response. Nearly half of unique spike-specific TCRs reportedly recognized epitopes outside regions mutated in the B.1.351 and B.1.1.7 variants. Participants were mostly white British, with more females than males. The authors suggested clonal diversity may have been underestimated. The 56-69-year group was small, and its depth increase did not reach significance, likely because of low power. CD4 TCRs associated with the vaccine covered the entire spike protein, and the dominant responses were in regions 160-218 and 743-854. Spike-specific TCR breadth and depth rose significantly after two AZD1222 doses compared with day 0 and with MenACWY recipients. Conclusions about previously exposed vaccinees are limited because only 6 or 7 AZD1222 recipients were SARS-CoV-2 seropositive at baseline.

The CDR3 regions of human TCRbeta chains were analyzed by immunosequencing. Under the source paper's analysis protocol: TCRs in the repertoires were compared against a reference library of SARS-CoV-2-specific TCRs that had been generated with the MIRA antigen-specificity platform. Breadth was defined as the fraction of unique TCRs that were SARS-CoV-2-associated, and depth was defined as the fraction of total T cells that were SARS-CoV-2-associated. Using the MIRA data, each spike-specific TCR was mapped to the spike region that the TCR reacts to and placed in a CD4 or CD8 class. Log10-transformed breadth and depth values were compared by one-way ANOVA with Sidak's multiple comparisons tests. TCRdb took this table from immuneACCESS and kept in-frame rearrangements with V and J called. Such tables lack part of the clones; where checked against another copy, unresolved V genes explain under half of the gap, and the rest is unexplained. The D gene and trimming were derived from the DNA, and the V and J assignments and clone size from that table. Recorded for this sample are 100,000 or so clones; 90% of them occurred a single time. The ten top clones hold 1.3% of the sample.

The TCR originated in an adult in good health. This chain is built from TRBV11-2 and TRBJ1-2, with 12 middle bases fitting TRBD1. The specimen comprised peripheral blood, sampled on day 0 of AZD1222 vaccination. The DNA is TGTGCCAGCAGCGGAACCGGGACAGGGGGCTTCTATGGCTACACCTTC. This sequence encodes CASSGTGTGGFYGYTF.